Shown below are 12 T cell receptor beta chains from a single sample sequenced in a study of cytotoxic CD8 clonotypes in ibrutinib-treated CLL. The repertoire was sequenced with immunoSEQ multiplex PCR; TCRdb's copy has only in-frame clones and lacks some. The sample gives over 200,000 clones, 70% of which show up once; about 6.2% is in the top ten. This sample comprised PBMCs, obtained after 12 months of ibrutinib treatment. The receptors derive from a human donor with chronic lymphocytic leukemia.

V gene TRBV11-3 combines with J gene TRBJ1-1; weak D call: TRBD1 (5 bases). V lost 4 bases to trimming and J lost 1 base, with 10 bases between them. This CDR3 is built from 14 residues. Germline CDR1 is SGHNT and CDR2 is YENEEA. CDR3 sequence reads: CASSSGRTNTEAFF. The CDR3 nucleotides are TGTGCCAGCAGCTCGGGACGGACGAACACTGAAGCTTTCTTT.

The table lists this clone with a count of one. V and J are TRBV4-2 and TRBJ2-3, with TRBD1 matching over 12 bases. Per germline, CDR1 LGHNA and CDR2 YNFKEQ. V dropped 4 bases and J dropped 4; count of bases not matched to a gene: 3. The length of the CDR3 is 15 residues. The CDR3 coding sequence is TGTGCCAGCAGCCCCCGGGACAGGGGGCCAGATACGCAGTATTTT. It codes for CASSPRDRGPDTQYF.

The genes are TRBV6-6 and TRBJ2-5; D remains unclear. This CDR3 is 13 amino acids long. CDR1 MNHNY and CDR2 SVGAGI come from the germline V gene (reference sequence). V lost 5 bases to trimming and J lost 5 bases, with 12 bases between them. The CDR3 DNA reads TGTGCCAGCAGTCCTACCGAAGGGGAGACCCAGTACTTC. It is translated as CASSPTEGETQYF.

The chain links TRBV7-2 to TRBJ1-1, with TRBD1 matching over 7 bases. CDR3 length: 15 amino acids. CDR1 and CDR2 (germline): SGHTA, FQGNSA. Trimming removed 5 bases from V and 1 base from J; junction bases left unmatched: 7. The CDR3 DNA sequence: TGTGCCAGCAGCAAGGGGACAGCTCAGAACACTGAAGCTTTCTTT. Translating gives CASSKGTAQNTEAFF.

The rearrangement joins TRBV6-6 to TRBJ2-6, with 7 bases aligning to TRBD1. The germline CDR1 and CDR2 sequences are MNHNY and SVGAGI (reference sequence). The length of the CDR3 is 15 residues. The V and J ends lost 8 bases and 4 bases, in that order; junction bases with no gene match: 8. As DNA, the CDR3 is TGTGCCAGCGCTCTGACAGGGTCAGGGGCCAACGTCCTGACTTTC. The encoded protein is CASALTGSGANVLTF.

This clone showed up just a few times. This chain connects TRBV29-1 to TRBJ1-2; D not resolved. The ends were cut back, 7 bases at V and 2 bases at J, with 8 bases in the middle. In germline, CDR1 is SQVTM, CDR2 ANQGSEA. The CDR3 is 11 residues long. The CDR3 reads CSGRSNYGYTF. The CDR3 DNA reads as TGCAGCGGACGTTCCAACTATGGCTACACCTTC.

The V call is TRBV10-3, the J call TRBJ2-5; TRBD1 is a possible D gene (5 bases). Trimming took off 2 bases at V and 4 bases at J, with 14 bases between the two ends. This CDR3 comprises 15 residues. CDR1 is ENHRY and CDR2 is SYGVKD in the germline V gene. CDR3 amino acids: CAISERQGSIETQYF. The DNA of the CDR3 is TGTGCCATCAGTGAGCGGCAGGGATCTATAGAGACCCAGTACTTC.

The V and J genes are TRBV13 and TRBJ2-3, with 12 bases matching TRBD2. The CDR3 length is 18 residues. V shed 6 bases and J 0 bases; nucleotides not matched to a gene: 10. CDR1 is PRHDT and CDR2 is FYEKMQ in the germline V gene (reference sequence). DNA of the CDR3: TGTGCCAGCAGACCCACTAGCGGGAGGTTACCTAGCACAGATACGCAGTATTTT. This codes for CASRPTSGRLPSTDTQYF.

This rearrangement joins TRBV11-2 to TRBJ1-5, with 10 bases fitting TRBD1. V dropped 5 bases and J dropped 3; count of bases not matched to a gene: 7. Germline V gene lookup returns CDR1 SGHAT and CDR2 FQNNGV. The CDR3 covers 16 residues. The DNA for the CDR3 is TGTGCCAGCAGCGGAGGGACAGGGGCCTCCAATCAGCCCCAGCATTTT. Amino acids: CASSGGTGASNQPQHF.

The rearrangement joins TRBV9 to TRBJ1-2, with D unclear. V gave up 0 bases and J gave up 10 bases, with 19 bases separating them. The CDR3 is 15 residues long. Germline loops: CDR1 SGDLS, CDR2 YYNGEE. As DNA, the CDR3 is TGTGCCAGCAGCGTAGACGAGGGTCGGTACCGACCCTACACCTTC. This encodes CASSVDEGRYRPYTF.

This sequence joins TRBV2 and TRBJ2-3; D not certain. The V and J ends lost 0 bases and 2 bases respectively, with 9 bases between them. The germline V gene encodes CDR1 SNHLY and CDR2 FYNNEI. CDR3 size: 15 residues. The CDR3 DNA is TGTGCCAGCAGTGAAGCCCGGGCCAACACAGATACGCAGTATTTT. Its protein is CASSEARANTDTQYF.

This clone came up many times. The CDR3: CASSQGAGGPYEQYF. The DNA for the CDR3 is TGCGCCAGCAGCCAAGGGGCGGGGGGGCCCTACGAGCAGTACTTC. The V gene is TRBV4-1, the J gene TRBJ2-7; 9 positions match TRBD2. Germline assignment: CDR1 MGHRA and CDR2 YSYEKL. The junction had 3 bases not matched to a gene; V was cut back by 1 base and J by 2 bases. The CDR3 consists of 15 residues.